This record concerns one T cell receptor (beta chain) sequence. This specimen belongs to a study of control samples from healthy donors and cancer patients. The CDR3 runs to 16 residues. Unmatched junction bases numbered 7, after V lost 9 bases and J lost 0 bases. Germline-derived CDR1 and CDR2 are SNHLY and FYNNEI. Some clones are missing from TCRdb's copy, which holds only in-frame ones; the method was immunoSEQ multiplex PCR. The sample has approximately 100,000 clones, 86% seen once. This sequence joins TRBV2 and TRBJ1-5; 11 bases are a match to TRBD1. This receptor was identified in a man aged 25-45 years in good health. Source material: blood. The CDR3 nucleotides read TGTGCCAGTAGGACAGGGGGCACCTATAGCAATCAGCCCCAGCATTTT. This gives the protein CASRTGGTYSNQPQHF. The full variable domain, with the rest looked up from reference TRBV2 and TRBJ1-5, is EPEVTQTPSHQVTQMGQEVILRCVPISNHLYFYWYRQILGQKVEFLVSFYNNEISEKSEIFDDQFSVERPDGSNFTLKIRSTKLEDSAMYFCASRTGGTYSNQPQHFGDGTRLSIL.